This T cell receptor beta chain was profiled in a study of blood T cell repertoires in COVID-19. Whole-study context: There were acute and convalescent COVID-19 samples, and they came from the United States, Italy and Spain. Sources were T cells, B-cell-depleted T cells, or PBMCs; the material itself was cDNA or gDNA.

The data were produced by immunoSEQ multiplex PCR, yet TCRdb's version contains in-frame clones alone and is incomplete. Among 300,000 to 400,000 clones listed, under 90% were seen once. Trimming at V came to 3 bases and at J to 5 bases, leaving 11 bases not matched to a gene. The CDR3 is 16 amino acids. Germline CDR1 and CDR2: KGHSH and LQKENI. The sequencing sample was made of PBMCs or T cells enriched from blood (not recorded which). The rearrangement uses TRBV18 and TRBJ2-7; TRBD2 aligns across 9 bases. The clonotype comes from a man aged 55 to 70 who had recovered from COVID-19. CDR3: CASSPSTSGDGDEQYF. The CDR3 DNA follows: TGTGCCAGCTCACCGTCGACTAGCGGTGACGGGGACGAGCAGTACTTC.